The 7 T cell receptor beta chains below were found in one sample sequenced in a study of T cells in Graves' hyperthyroidism and ophthalmopathy. RNA transcripts were the template for amplifying TCR beta CDR3 regions. HTBI primers drove first-round RT-PCR of the TCR CDR3. TCRdb processed the multiplex PCR reads anew with MiXCR; each CDR3 protein has one entry. The data contain around 520,000 distinct CDR3 sequences, approximately 24% of them seen just once; the ten biggest clones take up about 11%. The sequencing sample was made of blood. Receptors were obtained from a woman in her 30s with Graves' ophthalmopathy.

At least ten counts were recorded for this clonotype. The rearrangement joins TRBV19 to TRBJ2-6; unclear D gene. CDR3 length: 12 residues. The germline V and J ends were trimmed by 8 bases and 1 base, with 3 bases remaining between them. Germline CDR1 is LNHDA and CDR2 is SQIVND (reference sequence). The CDR3 loop is CASGSGANVLTF. The CDR3 DNA reads as TGTGCCAGTGGTTCTGGGGCCAACGTCCTGACTTTC.

The rearrangement uses TRBV5-1 and TRBJ2-2; TRBD2 matches at 8 bases. Trimming removed 3 bases from V and 7 bases from J; junction bases left unmatched: 5. The CDR3 loop spans 14 amino acids. CDR1 and CDR2 (germline): SGHRS, YFSETQ. The CDR3 reads CASSSPGGGGELFF. For the CDR3, the DNA is TGCGCCAGCAGCTCCCCCGGGGGGGGCGGGGAGCTGTTTTTT. Complete variable domain (other parts from reference TRBV5-1 and TRBJ2-2): KAGVTQTPRYLIKTRGQQVTLSCSPISGHRSVSWYQQTPGQGLQFLFEYFSETQRNKGNFPGRFSGRQFSNSRSEMNVSTLELGDSALYLCASSSPGGGGELFFGEGSRLTVL.

Comments on this clonotype: This may be a read error, as it is one base from a much larger clone. The rearrangement links TRBV6-1 to TRBJ1-5; unclear D gene. Looked up from germline, CDR1 is MNHNS and CDR2 is SASEGT. The CDR3 contains 14 residues. DNA for the CDR3: TGTGCCAGCAGATCAGATTATAGCTATCAGCCCCAGCATTTT. Residues: CASRSDYSYQPQHF.

This clonotype occurred many times. The genes are TRBV7-6 and TRBJ2-7; D is possibly TRBD1 (5 bases). V was clipped by 5 bases and J by 2 bases, with 13 bases between them. This CDR3 contains 14 residues. Germline assignment: CDR1 SGHVS and CDR2 FNYEAQ. The CDR3 sequence is CASSPTGIPYEQYF. The CDR3 DNA follows: TGTGCCAGCAGCCCTACAGGAATCCCCTACGAGCAGTACTTC.

This clonotype has at least ten counts. This chain joins TRBV5-1 and TRBJ2-7; unclear D gene. CDR3 length equals 14 residues. Trimming cost V 0 bases and J 2 bases, with 9 bases left between them. In germline, CDR1 is SGHRS, CDR2 YFSETQ. CDR3 in amino acids: CASSLADGPYEQYF. The CDR3 nucleotides read TGCGCCAGCAGCTTGGCCGACGGGCCCTACGAGCAGTACTTC.

This clonotype was seen many times. The chain uses TRBV3-1 and TRBJ2-4; possibly TRBD2 for D (5 bases). The CDR3 loop spans 12 amino acids. In germline, CDR1 is LGHDT, CDR2 YNNKEL (reference sequence). V shed 5 bases and J shed 7 bases, with 9 bases lying between them. The DNA for the CDR3 is TGTGCCAGCAGCGCCTCGGGGAACATTCAGTACTTC. Translated: CASSASGNIQYF.

This chain connects TRBV4-2 to TRBJ2-7; 11 bases fit TRBD2. Trimming took 8 bases from V and 5 from J; bases not matched to a gene: 11. The germline CDR1 and CDR2 sequences are LGHNA and YNFKEQ. This CDR3 is built from 15 residues. The CDR3: CASGLQPGLADEQYF. For the CDR3, the DNA is TGTGCCAGCGGCCTACAACCGGGACTAGCGGACGAGCAGTACTTC.